Shown below are 17 T cell receptor beta chains from a single sample sequenced in a study of lymphopenia after photon versus proton radiotherapy. Repertoires were generated with immunoSEQ multiplex PCR, while TCRdb's copy carries only in-frame clones and drops some. The data show tens of thousands of clones, roughly 90% seen once. This specimen was peripheral blood, taken from a patient treated with photon-based radiotherapy. All receptors derive from a woman aged 70-85 years with pancreatic cancer.

This chain uses TRBV19 with TRBJ1-3; 9 nucleotides line up with TRBD1. Per the germline V gene, CDR1 is LNHDA and CDR2 is SQIVND (reference sequence). The CDR3 length is 17 residues. Trimming at V came to 6 bases and at J to 5 bases, leaving 14 bases not matched to a gene. The CDR3 loop is CASSRLFSGQGRNTIYF. CDR3 sequence (DNA): TGTGCCAGTAGCCGTCTTTTCTCGGGACAGGGAAGAAACACCATATATTTT.

This chain links TRBV7-2 with TRBJ2-2, with D hard to call. The V gene lost 1 base and the J gene lost 0 bases, with 12 bases spanning the gap. In germline, CDR1 is SGHTA, CDR2 FQGNSA. The CDR3 runs 17 residues. In DNA, the CDR3 is TGTGCCAGCAGCTTAGATATTAAAACAGCGAACACCGGGGAGCTGTTTTTT. Protein sequence: CASSLDIKTANTGELFF.

The chain employs TRBV28 and TRBJ2-7; 9 bases map to TRBD2. This CDR3 is 12 amino acids long. Per the germline V gene, CDR1 is MDHEN and CDR2 is SYDVKM. V trimming: 8 bases; J trimming: 2 bases; junction bases outside the gene matches: 1. CDR3 nucleotide sequence: TGTGCCAGCGGCGGGAGGGCCTACGAGCAGTACTTC. Translating gives CASGGRAYEQYF.

This clone appeared a single time. J is TRBJ1-1 and V is TRBV11-3; tentative D call: TRBD1 (5 bases). The CDR3 is made up of 14 amino acids. Per germline, CDR1 SGHNT and CDR2 YENEEA. V was clipped by 1 base and J by 5 bases, with 11 bases between them. The CDR3 sequence: CASSLGGSRTEAFF. CDR3 nucleotide sequence: TGTGCCAGCAGCTTAGGGGGGTCGCGAACTGAAGCTTTCTTT.

This chain joins TRBV4-3 and TRBJ2-5; D call uncertain. The CDR3 spans 13 residues. CDR1 and CDR2 from the germline V gene are LGHNA and YSLEER. Trimming removed 4 bases from V and 7 bases from J, with 13 bases in between. CDR3 sequence: CASSPSGVGTQYF. The CDR3 DNA sequence: TGCGCCAGCAGCCCCAGTGGGGTGGGGACCCAGTACTTC.

The V call is TRBV25-1, the J call TRBJ2-1; 9 bases are shared with TRBD1. V was clipped by 3 bases and J by 9 bases; unmatched bases: 6. This CDR3 is 14 amino acids long. Germline loops: CDR1 MGHDK, CDR2 SYGVNS. CDR3 protein: CASSDLGQGGEQFF. In DNA, the CDR3 is TGTGCCAGCAGTGACCTGGGACAGGGAGGTGAGCAGTTCTTC.

The rearrangement uses TRBV7-2 and TRBJ2-3, with D perhaps TRBD2 (5 bases). Trimming cost V 5 bases and J 9 bases, with 12 bases left between them. The CDR3 totals 12 residues. CDR1 is SGHTA and CDR2 is FQGNSA in the germline V gene. The chain's CDR3 is CASSLQGLTQYF. CDR3 DNA sequence: TGTGCCAGCAGCCTACAAGGACTGACGCAGTATTTT.

V is TRBV4-1 and J is TRBJ1-2, with D possibly being TRBD1 (6 bases). The ends were cut back, 3 bases at V and 4 bases at J, with 18 bases in the middle. Germline V lookup: CDR1 MGHRA, CDR2 YSYEKL. CDR3 length equals 16 residues. The CDR3 sequence is CASSHPAQGVSYGYTF. The CDR3 DNA reads as TGCGCCAGCAGCCACCCCGCACAGGGAGTTAGCTATGGCTACACCTTC.

The chain uses TRBV5-4 and TRBJ2-1; 7 positions match TRBD1. V dropped 3 bases and J dropped 3; count of bases not matched to a gene: 3. Germline V gene sequence: CDR1 SGHNT, CDR2 YYREEE (reference sequence). The CDR3 has 14 residues. The CDR3 is CASSSRTGYNEQFF. CDR3 DNA sequence: TGTGCCAGCAGCTCCCGGACAGGCTACAATGAGCAGTTCTTC.

This chain uses TRBV29-1 with TRBJ2-3; D is undetermined. The V gene's germline CDR1 is SQVTM and CDR2 ANQGSEA. This CDR3 spans 14 amino acids. The ends were cut back, 5 bases at V and 1 base at J, with 13 bases in the middle. The chain's CDR3 is CSVREKGGTDTQYF. CDR3 bases: TGCAGCGTTAGGGAAAAGGGTGGCACAGATACGCAGTATTTT.

The rearrangement links TRBV10-3 to TRBJ2-7; 11 positions match TRBD1. Germline V gene lookup returns CDR1 ENHRY and CDR2 SYGVKD. V lost 0 bases and J lost 3; bases outside the gene matches: 7. CDR3 length equals 17 residues. The CDR3: CAISESSPGTGGYEQYF. CDR3 coding DNA: TGTGCCATCAGTGAGTCGTCTCCCGGGACAGGGGGCTACGAGCAGTACTTC.

The chain recombines TRBV4-1 with TRBJ2-2; no clear D. Germline CDR1 and CDR2: MGHRA and YSYEKL. The CDR3 spans 18 residues. V dropped 3 bases and J dropped 5 bases, with 22 bases sitting between them. The CDR3 sequence is CASSQRFLAQAATGELFF. In nucleotides, the CDR3 is TGCGCCAGCAGCCAGCGATTTTTAGCTCAGGCCGCGACCGGGGAGCTGTTTTTT.

The chain is built from TRBV5-6 and TRBJ1-5; possible D gene TRBD1, 5 bases. Trimming removed 0 bases from V and 7 bases from J, with 11 bases in between. The germline gives CDR1 SGHDT, CDR2 YYEEEE. This CDR3 is built from 14 residues. The CDR3 region is CASSLGAGPQPQHF. The CDR3 coding sequence is TGTGCCAGCAGCTTGGGTGCAGGGCCCCAGCCCCAGCATTTT.

V is TRBV28 and J is TRBJ1-2; 9 bases are shared with TRBD1. V gave up 3 bases and J gave up 7 bases; unmatched junction bases: 9. CDR1 is MDHEN and CDR2 is SYDVKM in the germline V gene. The CDR3 has 15 residues. DNA of the CDR3: TGTGCCAGCAGTTTGGGGGGGACAGGGAGCTTTGGCTACACCTTC. Translating it yields CASSLGGTGSFGYTF.

The CDR3 loop is CASSLGTGTSEQYF. CDR3 DNA sequence: TGTGCCAGCAGCCTCGGGACCGGGACTAGCGAGCAGTACTTC. The chain employs TRBV7-9 and TRBJ2-7, with TRBD2 identical over 8 bases. This CDR3 comprises 14 residues. Losses at the gene ends were 5 bases for V and 6 bases for J; bases not matched to a gene: 9. Germline CDR1 reads SEHNR; CDR2 reads FQNEAQ (reference sequence).

The rearrangement joins TRBV5-6 to TRBJ2-2; a possible D gene is TRBD1 (6 bases). V lost 4 bases and J 0 bases, leaving 10 bases between the germline ends. The length of the CDR3 is 15 residues. CDR1 and CDR2 (germline): SGHDT, YYEEEE. The CDR3 here is CASSGTPTNTGELFF. CDR3 in DNA: TGTGCCAGCAGCGGGACACCGACGAACACCGGGGAGCTGTTTTTT.

CDR3 sequence: CASSPPTGIAYEQYF. CDR3 coding DNA: TGTGCCAGCTCACCACCTACAGGTATCGCCTACGAGCAGTACTTC. The chain uses TRBV18 and TRBJ2-7, with TRBD1 as a possible D gene (5 bases). Trimming removed 0 bases from V and 2 bases from J, with 11 bases in between. The CDR3 is made up of 15 amino acids. Germline V lookup: CDR1 KGHSH, CDR2 LQKENI.